These 27 T cell receptor beta chains share one sample of origin, sequenced in a study of T-cell reconstitution after alpha-beta-depleted transplantation in children. A library of TCRbeta sequences, prepared with unique molecular identifiers, was generated. In TCRdb, the PCR reads were re-called with MiXCR into one record per CDR3 protein. There are about 190,000 distinct CDR3 sequences in the sample; around 10% occur only once, and around 14% lies in the top ten. Sequenced here: PBMCs, sampled before TCRalphabeta/CD19-depleted stem cell transplant. Receptor source: a boy aged 2 to 10 with acute myeloid leukemia, due to receive a stem cell transplant.

This clonotype appeared many times. The CDR3 DNA follows: TGCAGCGTGACTAGCGGGCCTAACACCGGGGAGCTGTTTTTT. Amino acid sequence: CSVTSGPNTGELFF. The V and J genes are TRBV29-1 and TRBJ2-2; TRBD2 matches at 10 bases. This CDR3 region has 14 residues. V was pared by 6 bases and J by 2 bases, with 3 bases of the junction left unmatched. CDR1 is SQVTM and CDR2 is ANQGSEA in the germline V gene.

In this sample, this clonotype turned up many times. The chain combines TRBV11-1 with TRBJ2-1, with unresolved D. V shed 0 bases and J shed 0 bases, with 6 bases lying between them. Looked up from germline, CDR1 is SGHAT and CDR2 is FQDESV (reference sequence). CDR3 length: 15 residues. CDR3 DNA: TGTGCCAGCAGCTTAGCATTCGGCTCCTACAATGAGCAGTTCTTC. Its translation: CASSLAFGSYNEQFF.

This clonotype was recorded at least ten times. The rearrangement links TRBV11-2 to TRBJ1-4; no clear D. CDR3 size: 14 residues. Germline CDR1 is SGHAT and CDR2 is FQNNGV. Deletions cut 5 bases from V and 8 bases from J, with 15 bases between. The CDR3 sequence is CASSQNREPEKLFF. The CDR3 nucleotides read TGTGCCAGCAGCCAAAACAGAGAGCCCGAAAAACTGTTTTTT. The whole variable domain, remainder taken from reference TRBV11-2 and TRBJ1-4, is EAGVAQSPRYKIIEKRQSVAFWCNPISGHATLYWYQQILGQGPKLLIQFQNNGVVDDSQLPKDRFSAERLKGVDSTLKIQPAKLEDSAVYLCASSQNREPEKLFFGSGTQLSVL.

This clonotype has at least ten counts. The rearrangement joins TRBV4-1 to TRBJ2-1; D may be TRBD1 (6 bases). V lost 0 bases to trimming and J lost 10 bases, with 13 bases between them. CDR3 size: 14 residues. Germline V lookup: CDR1 MGHRA, CDR2 YSYEKL. DNA for the CDR3: TGCGCCAGCAGCCAAGAATCAAGTGGGGGCGAGCAGTTCTTC. It translates to CASSQESSGGEQFF.

This clonotype was observed many times. The rearrangement links TRBV4-1 to TRBJ1-1, with 8 nucleotides matching TRBD1. The V segment lost 2 bases and the J segment 3 bases; nucleotides outside the gene matches: 2. This CDR3 region has 14 residues. From germline, CDR1 is MGHRA and CDR2 YSYEKL. In DNA form, the CDR3 reads TGCGCCAGCAGCCAACAGGACAGGGACACTGAAGCTTTCTTT. It is translated as CASSQQDRDTEAFF.

This clonotype has at least ten counts. The chain is built from TRBV6-5 and TRBJ2-3, with TRBD2 matching over 11 bases. The germline V gene encodes CDR1 MNHEY and CDR2 SVGAGI. This CDR3 has 19 amino acids. Trimming cost V 4 bases and J 2 bases; bases outside gene matches: 14. CDR3 loop: CASSSPTGTSGWDTDTQYF. The DNA of the CDR3 is TGTGCCAGCAGTTCCCCAACAGGGACTAGCGGCTGGGACACAGATACGCAGTATTTT.

This clonotype was detected ten times or more. The genes are TRBV10-3 and TRBJ1-2, with D uncertain. Between the trimmed V and J ends, which lost 0 bases and 2 bases, there was a span of 19 bases. Germline-derived CDR1 and CDR2 are ENHRY and SYGVKD. The CDR3 extends over 18 amino acids. CDR3 amino acids: CAISESPSGQDSNYGYTF. The CDR3 nucleotides read TGTGCCATCAGTGAGTCGCCTTCTGGGCAGGACTCGAACTATGGCTACACCTTC.

The chain couples TRBV2 to TRBJ2-1; 10 bases line up with TRBD2. The V segment lost 4 bases and the J segment 7 bases; nucleotides outside the gene matches: 4. From germline, CDR1 is SNHLY and CDR2 FYNNEI. The CDR3 spans 14 residues. The CDR3 nucleotides are TGTGCCAGCAGTGCGGCTAGCGGGGGTAATGAGCAGTTCTTC. Protein product: CASSAASGGNEQFF. Drawing the rest from reference TRBV2 and TRBJ2-1, the complete variable domain is EPEVTQTPSHQVTQMGQEVILRCVPISNHLYFYWYRQILGQKVEFLVSFYNNEISEKSEIFDDQFSVERPDGSNFTLKIRSTKLEDSAMYFCASSAASGGNEQFFGPGTRLTVL.

This clonotype was picked up many times. The genes are TRBV3-1 and TRBJ2-2; D is undetermined. Germline CDR1 LGHDT, CDR2 YNNKEL (reference sequence). V gave up 4 bases and J gave up 3 bases, with 15 bases separating them. This CDR3 has 16 residues. DNA of the CDR3: TGTGCCAGCAGCCCGGACCCTTTAGGTTACACCGGGGAGCTGTTTTTT. Encoded protein: CASSPDPLGYTGELFF.

The chain is built from TRBV6-1 and TRBJ2-5; weak D call: TRBD1 (5 bases). Germline CDR1 reads MNHNS; CDR2 reads SASEGT. V lost 6 bases and J lost 1, with 18 bases in between. This CDR3 comprises 16 residues. CDR3 bases: TGTGCCAGCAGGCCGAATCCAGGGATAATCCAAGAGACCCAGTACTTC. Translated, it gives CASRPNPGIIQETQYF.

This clonotype has at least ten counts. The chain combines TRBV9 with TRBJ2-5; 10 positions match TRBD2. Germline V gene sequence: CDR1 SGDLS, CDR2 YYNGEE. Trimming at V came to 2 bases and at J to 4 bases, leaving 5 bases not matched to a gene. The length of the CDR3 is 15 residues. The CDR3 sequence: CASSVGSGRSETQYF. CDR3 DNA sequence: TGTGCCAGCAGCGTCGGTAGCGGGAGGTCAGAGACCCAGTACTTC.

This clonotype was seen at least ten times. This rearrangement joins TRBV20-1 to TRBJ2-2; 7 nucleotides line up with TRBD2. CDR3 length equals 16 residues. Germline V gene lookup returns CDR1 DFQATT and CDR2 SNEGSKA (reference sequence). V dropped 2 bases and J dropped 4; count of bases not matched to a gene: 10. The chain's CDR3 is CSARRGYAGVTGELFF. As DNA, the CDR3 is TGCAGTGCTAGACGGGGCTATGCGGGAGTCACCGGGGAGCTGTTTTTT.

This clonotype has a count of ten or more. The chain couples TRBV6-2 or TRBV6-3 to TRBJ2-1, with 7 bases identical to TRBD1. J was trimmed by 6 bases and V by 5 bases; bases with no gene match: 10. CDR3 length: 15 amino acids. Germline V gene lookup returns CDR1 MNHEY and CDR2 SVGEGT. The chain's CDR3 is CASSLRDSKGNEQFF. CDR3 sequence (DNA): TGTGCCAGCAGTCTTCGGGACAGCAAAGGCAATGAGCAGTTCTTC.

This clonotype appeared many times. V and J are TRBV12-3 or TRBV12-4 and TRBJ2-1, with 13 bases that match TRBD2. This CDR3 is built from 14 residues. V was clipped by 5 bases and J by 6 bases; unmatched bases: 1. The CDR3, as DNA: TGTGCCAGCAGTCGGACTAGCGGGGGCAATGAGCAGTTCTTC. Protein product: CASSRTSGGNEQFF.

This sequence joins TRBV6-1 and TRBJ1-1; TRBD1 aligns across 9 bases. The CDR3 is 14 residues long. Germline V gene sequence: CDR1 MNHNS, CDR2 SASEGT. The J segment lost 6 bases and the V segment lost 6 bases, leaving 8 bases of the junction unmatched. The DNA of the CDR3 is TGTGCCAGCAGCCCCGGACAGGGGTGGGCTGAAGCTTTCTTT. This translates into CASSPGQGWAEAFF.

This clonotype has at least ten counts. The chain recombines TRBV25-1 with TRBJ1-5, with 11 bases lining up with TRBD1. Germline CDR1 is MGHDK and CDR2 is SYGVNS. The CDR3 contains 19 residues. With V trimmed by 1 base and J by 6 bases, 14 bases remained unmatched. The CDR3, as DNA: TGTGCCAGCAGTGAATGGTGGGACAGGGGGGGTTGGTTTGTTCAGCCCCAGCATTTT. Protein: CASSEWWDRGGWFVQPQHF.

This clonotype was recorded many times. The chain couples TRBV27 to TRBJ1-5; possibly TRBD1 for D (6 bases). The length of the CDR3 is 14 residues. V lost 3 bases, J lost 7 bases, and 13 bases lay in between. Germline CDR1 reads MNHEY; CDR2 reads SMNVEV (reference sequence). The CDR3 loop reads CASSFGRGGQPQHF. The CDR3 DNA reads as TGTGCCAGCAGTTTCGGCAGGGGCGGGCAGCCCCAGCATTTT.

There are many counts of this clonotype. Written as DNA, the CDR3 is TGTGCCAGCAGTCCCAGGGTATATGAAAAACTGTTTTTT. This gives the protein CASSPRVYEKLFF. This chain joins TRBV12-3 or TRBV12-4 and TRBJ1-4, with TRBD1 as a possible D gene (5 bases). This CDR3 is 13 amino acids long. Trimming removed 5 bases from V and 6 bases from J, with 10 bases in between.

This clonotype was picked up many times. The chain links TRBV5-1 to TRBJ2-7; 8 positions match TRBD2. The trim removed 4 bases at V and 1 base at J, leaving 1 base unmatched. Germline CDR1 reads SGHRS; CDR2 reads YFSETQ. This CDR3 region has 13 residues. The chain's CDR3 is CASSRGGSYEQYF. The CDR3 DNA is TGCGCCAGCAGCCGGGGGGGGTCCTACGAGCAGTACTTC.

This clonotype was recorded at least ten times. The V and J genes are TRBV5-1 and TRBJ2-2, with D possibly being TRBD1 (5 bases). Germline V gene lookup returns CDR1 SGHRS and CDR2 YFSETQ. V shed 1 base and J shed 0 bases, with 10 bases lying between them. CDR3 length: 16 amino acids. CDR3 sequence: CASSLRGRANTGELFF. CDR3 bases: TGCGCCAGCAGCTTGCGAGGCAGGGCGAACACCGGGGAGCTGTTTTTT. The whole variable domain, filled in from reference TRBV5-1 and TRBJ2-2, reads KAGVTQTPRYLIKTRGQQVTLSCSPISGHRSVSWYQQTPGQGLQFLFEYFSETQRNKGNFPGRFSGRQFSNSRSEMNVSTLELGDSALYLCASSLRGRANTGELFFGEGSRLTVL.

This clonotype was counted at least ten times. The chain carries TRBV4-1 and TRBJ2-3, with 7 nucleotides matching TRBD2. V lost 0 bases, J lost 10 bases, and 13 bases stayed unmatched. In germline, CDR1 is MGHRA, CDR2 YSYEKL. The CDR3 has 16 amino acids. CDR3 region: CASSQDMAGATGPQYF. DNA of the CDR3: TGCGCCAGCAGCCAAGATATGGCGGGAGCCACCGGTCCGCAGTATTTT.

Notes on this clonotype: This may come from a read error, since a much larger clone is one base off. The rearrangement joins TRBV27 to TRBJ2-1, with TRBD2 identical over 7 bases. Germline V CDR1 and CDR2: MNHEY, SMNVEV (reference sequence). J was trimmed by 3 bases and V by 5 bases; bases with no gene match: 7. This CDR3 region has 15 residues. This chain's CDR3 is CASSKVGGFYNEQFF. Written as DNA, the CDR3 is TGTGCCAGCAGTAAGGTCGGGGGGTTCTACAATGAGCAGTTCTTC.

Concerning this clonotype itself: A single base separates this from a much larger clone, so it may be a read error. V and J are TRBV20-1 and TRBJ2-3; TRBD2 is a possible D gene (5 bases). The V gene's germline CDR1 is DFQATT and CDR2 SNEGSKA (reference sequence). V was pared by 6 bases and J by 8 bases, with 15 bases between. This CDR3 has 12 residues. This CDR3 is CSAPLHAGTQYF. Written as DNA, the CDR3 is TGCAGTGCCCCCTTGCACGCGGGTACGCAGTATTTT.

This clonotype occurred a few times. The DNA for the CDR3 is TGTGCCAGCAGCTCAACCGTAAAATCCGGCGACAGACTCACAGATACGCAGTATTTT. Translated: CASSSTVKSGDRLTDTQYF. V is TRBV11-1 and J is TRBJ2-3; D possibly corresponds to TRBD1 (5 bases). V was cut by 4 bases and J by 2 bases, with 25 bases left in between. The CDR3 is 19 residues long. Germline CDR1 reads SGHAT; CDR2 reads FQDESV (reference sequence).

This clonotype was observed many times. The chain carries TRBV7-8 and TRBJ2-7, with 12 bases aligning to TRBD2. CDR3 size: 16 residues. Trimming cost V 1 base and J 4 bases; bases outside gene matches: 5. Germline assignment: CDR1 SGHVS and CDR2 FQNEAQ. Here the CDR3 reads CASSLVTSGSMYEQYF. In nucleotides, the CDR3 is TGTGCCAGCAGCTTAGTGACTAGCGGGAGTATGTACGAGCAGTACTTC. The full variable domain, completed using reference TRBV7-8 and TRBJ2-7, is GAGVSQSPRYKVAKRGQDVALRCDPISGHVSLFWYQQALGQGPEFLTYFQNEAQLDKSGLPSDRFFAERPEGSVSTLKIQRTQQEDSAVYLCASSLVTSGSMYEQYFGPGTRLTVT.

This clonotype was seen repeatedly, ten times or more. J is TRBJ2-1 and V is TRBV4-1; a weak D match, TRBD1 (7 bases). Between the trimmed V and J ends, which lost 2 bases and 1 base, there was a span of 15 bases. The germline CDR1 and CDR2 sequences are MGHRA and YSYEKL. The CDR3 is 17 amino acids. CDR3 sequence: CASSQLQGLASYNEQFF. Here the CDR3 DNA reads TGCGCCAGCAGCCAACTACAGGGGCTAGCGTCCTACAATGAGCAGTTCTTC.

This clonotype has at least ten counts. V gene TRBV7-2 combines with J gene TRBJ2-3; D uncertain. This CDR3 region has 12 residues. Trimming took off 5 bases at V and 4 bases at J, with 7 bases between the two ends. Germline values: CDR1 SGHTA, CDR2 FQGNSA. The CDR3, as DNA: TGTGCCAGCAGCCTTTACCCAGATACGCAGTATTTT. Its protein product is CASSLYPDTQYF.